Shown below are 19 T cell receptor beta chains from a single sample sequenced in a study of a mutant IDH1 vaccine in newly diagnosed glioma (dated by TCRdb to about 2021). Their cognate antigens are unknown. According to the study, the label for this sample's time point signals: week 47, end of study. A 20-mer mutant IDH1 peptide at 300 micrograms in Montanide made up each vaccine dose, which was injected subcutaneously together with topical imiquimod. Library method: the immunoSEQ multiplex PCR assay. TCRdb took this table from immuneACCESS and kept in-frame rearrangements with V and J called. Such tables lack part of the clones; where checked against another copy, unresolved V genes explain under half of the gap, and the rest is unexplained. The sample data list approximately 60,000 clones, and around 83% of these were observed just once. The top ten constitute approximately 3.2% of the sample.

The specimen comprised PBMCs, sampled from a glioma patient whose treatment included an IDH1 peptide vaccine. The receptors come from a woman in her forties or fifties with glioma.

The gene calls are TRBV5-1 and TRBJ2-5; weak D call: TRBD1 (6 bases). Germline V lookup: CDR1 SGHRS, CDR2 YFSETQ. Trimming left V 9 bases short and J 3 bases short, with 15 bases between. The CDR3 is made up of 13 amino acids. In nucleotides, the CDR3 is TGCGCCATCCGAATCCCAGGGGAAGAGACCCAGTACTTC. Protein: CAIRIPGEETQYF.

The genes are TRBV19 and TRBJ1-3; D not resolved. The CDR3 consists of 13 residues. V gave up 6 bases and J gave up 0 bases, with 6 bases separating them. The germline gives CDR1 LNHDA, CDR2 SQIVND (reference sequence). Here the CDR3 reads CASRILSGNTIYF. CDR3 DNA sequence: TGTGCCAGTAGGATCCTCTCTGGAAACACCATATATTTT.

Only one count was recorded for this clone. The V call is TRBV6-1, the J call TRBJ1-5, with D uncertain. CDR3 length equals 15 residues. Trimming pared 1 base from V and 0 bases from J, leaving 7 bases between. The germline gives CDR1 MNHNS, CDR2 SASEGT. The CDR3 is CASSEVQNSNQPQHF. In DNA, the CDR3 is TGTGCCAGCAGTGAAGTACAGAATAGCAATCAGCCCCAGCATTTT.

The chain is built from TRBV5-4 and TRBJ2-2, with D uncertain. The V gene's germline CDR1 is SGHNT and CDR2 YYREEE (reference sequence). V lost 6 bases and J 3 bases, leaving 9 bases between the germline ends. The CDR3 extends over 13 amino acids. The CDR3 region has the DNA TGTGCCAGCACTAAGGAATACACCGGGGAGCTGTTTTTT. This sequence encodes CASTKEYTGELFF.

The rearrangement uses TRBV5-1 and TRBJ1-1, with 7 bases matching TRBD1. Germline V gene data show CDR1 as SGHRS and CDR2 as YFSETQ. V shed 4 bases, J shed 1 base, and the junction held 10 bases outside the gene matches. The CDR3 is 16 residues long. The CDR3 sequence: CASSPRTTGTNTEAFF. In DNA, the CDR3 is TGCGCCAGCAGCCCACGCACGACAGGGACGAACACTGAAGCTTTCTTT.

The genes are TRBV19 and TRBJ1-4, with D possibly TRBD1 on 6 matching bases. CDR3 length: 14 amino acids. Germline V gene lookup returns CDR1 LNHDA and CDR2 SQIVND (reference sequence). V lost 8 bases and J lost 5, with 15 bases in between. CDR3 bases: TGTGCCAGTTCCTTTGGGCAGGGGAATGAAAAACTGTTTTTT. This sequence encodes CASSFGQGNEKLFF. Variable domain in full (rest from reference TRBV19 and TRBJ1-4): DGGITQSPKYLFRKEGQNVTLSCEQNLNHDAMYWYRQDPGQGLRLIYYSQIVNDFQKGDIAEGYSVSREKKESFPLTVTSAQKNPTAFYLCASSFGQGNEKLFFGSGTQLSVL.

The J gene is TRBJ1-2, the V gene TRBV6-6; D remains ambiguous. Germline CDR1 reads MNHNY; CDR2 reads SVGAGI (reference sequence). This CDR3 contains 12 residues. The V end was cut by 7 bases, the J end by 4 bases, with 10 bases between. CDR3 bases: TGTGCCAGCACCGACTCAAGCTATGGCTACACCTTC. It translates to CASTDSSYGYTF.

The CDR3 bases are TGTGCCAGCAGCCGGTGGATAGTGGGGAAAAATCTAGCCAAAAACATTCAGTACTTC. The encoded protein is CASSRWIVGKNLAKNIQYF. The chain carries TRBV5-8 and TRBJ2-4; D is unclear. Germline values: CDR1 SGHTS, CDR2 YDEGEE. The CDR3 is made up of 19 amino acids. Trimming removed 4 bases from V and 0 bases from J, with 23 bases in between.

The CDR3 DNA is TGTGCCAGTGCTACAGCGGGGGGCCCCTCCGAGCAGTACTTC. It is translated as CASATAGGPSEQYF. This sequence joins TRBV19 and TRBJ2-7, with 9 bases aligning to TRBD2. Germline loops: CDR1 LNHDA, CDR2 SQIVND (reference sequence). The V and J ends lost 8 bases and 6 bases, in that order; junction bases with no gene match: 11. The CDR3 sequence is 14 residues long.

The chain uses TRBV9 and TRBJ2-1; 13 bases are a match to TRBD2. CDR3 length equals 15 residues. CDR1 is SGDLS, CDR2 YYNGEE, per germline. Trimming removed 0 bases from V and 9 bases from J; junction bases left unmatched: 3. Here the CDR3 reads CASSVGLAGGGEQFF. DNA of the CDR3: TGTGCCAGCAGCGTAGGACTAGCGGGGGGAGGTGAGCAGTTCTTC.

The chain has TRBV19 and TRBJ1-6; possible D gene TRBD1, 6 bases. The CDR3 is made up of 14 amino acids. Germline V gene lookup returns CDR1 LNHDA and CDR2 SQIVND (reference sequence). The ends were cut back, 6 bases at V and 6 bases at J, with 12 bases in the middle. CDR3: CASRQTGANSPLHF. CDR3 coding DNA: TGTGCCAGTAGACAGACAGGAGCTAATTCACCCCTCCACTTT.

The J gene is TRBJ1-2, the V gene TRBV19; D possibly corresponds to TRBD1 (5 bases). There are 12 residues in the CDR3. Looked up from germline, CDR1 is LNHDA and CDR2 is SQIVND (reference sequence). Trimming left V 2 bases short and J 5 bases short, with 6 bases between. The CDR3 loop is CASSIPGYGYTF. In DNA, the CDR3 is TGTGCCAGTAGTATACCAGGGTATGGCTACACCTTC.

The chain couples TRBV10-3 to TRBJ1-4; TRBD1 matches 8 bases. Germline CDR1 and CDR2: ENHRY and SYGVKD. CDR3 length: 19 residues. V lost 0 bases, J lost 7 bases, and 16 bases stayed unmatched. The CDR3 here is CAISESPIGQGFVGEKLFF. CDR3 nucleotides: TGTGCCATCAGTGAGTCCCCGATCGGACAGGGATTCGTAGGTGAAAAACTGTTTTTT.

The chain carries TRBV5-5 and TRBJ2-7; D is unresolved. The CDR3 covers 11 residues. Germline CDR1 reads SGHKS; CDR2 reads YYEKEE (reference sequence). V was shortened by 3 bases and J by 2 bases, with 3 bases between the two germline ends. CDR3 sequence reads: CASSSTYEQYF. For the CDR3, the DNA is TGTGCCAGCAGCTCGACCTACGAGCAGTACTTC. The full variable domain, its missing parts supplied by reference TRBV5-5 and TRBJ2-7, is DAGVTQSPTHLIKTRGQQVTLRCSPISGHKSVSWYQQVLGQGPQFIFQYYEKEERGRGNFPDRFSARQFPNYSSELNVNALLLGDSALYLCASSSTYEQYFGPGTRLTVT.

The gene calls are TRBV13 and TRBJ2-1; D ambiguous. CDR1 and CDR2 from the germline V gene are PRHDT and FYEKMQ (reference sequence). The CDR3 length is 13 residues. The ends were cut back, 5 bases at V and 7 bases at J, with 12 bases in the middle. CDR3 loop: CASSPTGWNEQFF. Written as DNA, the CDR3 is TGTGCCAGCAGCCCCACGGGTTGGAATGAGCAGTTCTTC.

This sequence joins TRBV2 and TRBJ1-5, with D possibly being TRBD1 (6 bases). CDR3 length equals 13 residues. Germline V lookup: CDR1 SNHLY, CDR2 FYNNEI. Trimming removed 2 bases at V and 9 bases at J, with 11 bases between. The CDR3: CASSEKTGLPQHF. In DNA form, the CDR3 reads TGTGCCAGCAGTGAAAAGACAGGCTTGCCCCAGCATTTT.

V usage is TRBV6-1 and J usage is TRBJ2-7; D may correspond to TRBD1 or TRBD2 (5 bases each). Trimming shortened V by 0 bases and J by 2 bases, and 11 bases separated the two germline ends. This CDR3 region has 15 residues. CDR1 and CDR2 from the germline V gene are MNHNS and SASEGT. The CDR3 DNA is TGTGCCAGCAGTGAAGCTGAGACAGCGGCCTACGAGCAGTACTTC. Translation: CASSEAETAAYEQYF.

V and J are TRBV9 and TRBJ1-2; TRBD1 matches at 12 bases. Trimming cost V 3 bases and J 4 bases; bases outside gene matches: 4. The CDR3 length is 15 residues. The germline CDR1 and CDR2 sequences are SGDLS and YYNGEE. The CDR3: CASSDGDRGPYGYTF. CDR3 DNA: TGTGCCAGCAGCGATGGGGACAGGGGGCCCTATGGCTACACCTTC.

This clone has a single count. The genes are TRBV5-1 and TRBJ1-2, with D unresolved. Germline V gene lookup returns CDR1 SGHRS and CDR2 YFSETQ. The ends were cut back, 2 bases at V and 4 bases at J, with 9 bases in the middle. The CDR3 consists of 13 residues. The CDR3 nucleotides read TGCGCCAGCAGCTTTGGCGGCTTCTATGGCTACACCTTC. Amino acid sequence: CASSFGGFYGYTF.